This T cell receptor (beta chain) was captured in a study of OX40 agonist ivuxolimab in advanced cancers. Study at large: The patients' treatment was ivuxolimab, an agonistic anti-OX40 (CD134) antibody.

For this clone: The target antigen is unknown. Other DNA variants within this sample encode the same CDR3.

General study results and limits: Expanded clones were, on average, more numerous in CD8+ T cells than in CD4+.

Sequencing used immunoSEQ multiplex PCR; TCRdb keeps in-frame clones, though not all of them. The sample consists of about 48,000 clones, 82% of them appearing once. The sequence derives from an adult with an advanced solid tumor such as melanoma, head and neck, liver or kidney cancer. The sequences come from CD4+ or CD8+ T cells sorted from blood, collected in a trial of the OX40 agonist ivuxolimab.

CDR3 sequence reads: CASSSSTDTQYF. CDR3 DNA: TGTGCCAGCAGCTCTTCGACAGATACGCAGTATTTT. The chain recombines TRBV7-2 with TRBJ2-3; D unresolved. The V gene's germline CDR1 is SGHTA and CDR2 FQGNSA. V was pared by 4 bases and J by 3 bases, with 5 bases between. This CDR3 is 12 amino acids long.